This T cell receptor beta chain is drawn from a study of CD8 T cells in Susac syndrome. Reverse transcription of roughly 0.45 to 1 ug RNA used random hexamers. Across 54 Vbeta and 13 Jbeta, immunoSEQ multiplex PCR amplified TCR beta CDR3. TCRdb reprocessed the immunoSEQ multiplex PCR reads via MiXCR and lists one record per CDR3 protein. The sample holds a few hundred thousand distinct CDR3 sequences; around 89% are singletons and the top ten take 0.18%. High-throughput TCR beta sequencing covered peripheral CD8+ and CD4+ T cells. TEMRA cells were enriched by FACS, while CD8+ and CD4+ T cells were obtained through a negative isolation that was performed magnetically. The TCR sequence derives from a human donor with multiple sclerosis. Material for sequencing was CD8+ T cells from PBMCs.

DNA for the CDR3: TGTGCCAGCAGCTTACAGGGGATGTACACTGAAGCTTTCTTT. It codes for CASSLQGMYTEAFF. V usage is TRBV27 and J usage is TRBJ1-1, with TRBD1 matching 7 bases. The trim removed 6 bases at V and 3 bases at J, leaving 7 bases unmatched. Germline assignment: CDR1 MNHEY and CDR2 SMNVEV (reference sequence). The CDR3 runs to 14 residues.